The present T cell receptor (beta chain) was sequenced within a study of cytomegalovirus exposure and HLA in healthy donors. General observations from the study: The authors later found HLA-associated TCR beta chains more clonally expanded than equally common others.

The PCR made use of 60 Vbeta and 13 Jbeta primers. Method: immunoSEQ multiplex PCR; TCRdb's copy keeps in-frame clones and lacks some. Found here are about 100,000 clones; the top ten clones hold 0.45% to 0.6%. The CDR3 totals 16 residues. From germline, CDR1 is SGHVS and CDR2 FNYEAQ. Trimming removed 6 bases from V and 2 bases from J, with 18 bases in between. About this clone: Its antigen is not known.

This sequence joins TRBV7-6 and TRBJ2-3, with D possibly matching TRBD2 (6 bases). The sequenced material came from PBMCs. The TCR originated in a man in his fifties or sixties in good health and CMV-seronegative. CDR3 in amino acids: CASSPEAGRHTDTQYF. For the CDR3, the DNA is TGTGCCAGCAGTCCGGAGGCGGGACGTCACACAGATACGCAGTATTTT. The full variable domain, in which reference TRBV7-6 and TRBJ2-3 provide the parts outside the CDR3, is GAGVSQSPRYKVTKRGQDVALRCDPISGHVSLYWYRQALGQGPEFLTYFNYEAQQDKSGLPNDRFSAERPEGSISTLTIQRTEQRDSAMYRCASSPEAGRHTDTQYFGPGTRLTVL.